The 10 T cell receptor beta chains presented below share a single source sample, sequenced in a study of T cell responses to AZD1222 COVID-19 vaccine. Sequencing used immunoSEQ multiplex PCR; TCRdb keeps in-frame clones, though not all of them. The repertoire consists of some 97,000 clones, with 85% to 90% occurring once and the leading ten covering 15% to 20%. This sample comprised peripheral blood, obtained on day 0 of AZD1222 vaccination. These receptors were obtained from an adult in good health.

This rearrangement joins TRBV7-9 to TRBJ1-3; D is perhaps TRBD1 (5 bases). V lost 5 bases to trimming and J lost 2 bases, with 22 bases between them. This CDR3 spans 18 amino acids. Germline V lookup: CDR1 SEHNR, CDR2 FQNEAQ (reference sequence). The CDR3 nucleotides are TGTGCCAGCAGCGAGGGCCGGAGGGGATTGCGTCCTGGAAACACCATATATTTT. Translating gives CASSEGRRGLRPGNTIYF.

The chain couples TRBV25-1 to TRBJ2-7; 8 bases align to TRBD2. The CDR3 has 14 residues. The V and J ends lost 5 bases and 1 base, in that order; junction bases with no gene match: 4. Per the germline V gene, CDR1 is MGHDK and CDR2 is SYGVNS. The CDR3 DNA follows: TGTGCCAGCAGTAAGACGGGGGGGTCCTACGAGCAGTACTTC. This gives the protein CASSKTGGSYEQYF.

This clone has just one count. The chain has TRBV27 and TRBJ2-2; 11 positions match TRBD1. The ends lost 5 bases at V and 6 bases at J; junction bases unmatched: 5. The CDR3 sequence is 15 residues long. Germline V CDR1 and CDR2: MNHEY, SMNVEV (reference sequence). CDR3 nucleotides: TGTGCCAGCAGTACCCAGGGACAGGGGGCCGGGGAGCTGTTTTTT. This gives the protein CASSTQGQGAGELFF.

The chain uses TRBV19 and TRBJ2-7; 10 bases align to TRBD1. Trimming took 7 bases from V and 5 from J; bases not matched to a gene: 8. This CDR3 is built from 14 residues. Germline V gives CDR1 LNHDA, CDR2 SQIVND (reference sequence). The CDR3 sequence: CASNPDRGHDEQYF. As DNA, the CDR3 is TGTGCCAGTAACCCAGACAGGGGGCACGACGAGCAGTACTTC.

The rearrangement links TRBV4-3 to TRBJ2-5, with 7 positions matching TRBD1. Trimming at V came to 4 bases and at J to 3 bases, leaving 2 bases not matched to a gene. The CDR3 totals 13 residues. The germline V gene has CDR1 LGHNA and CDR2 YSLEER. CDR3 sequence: CASSRDREETQYF. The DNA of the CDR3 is TGCGCCAGCAGCCGGGACAGAGAAGAGACCCAGTACTTC.

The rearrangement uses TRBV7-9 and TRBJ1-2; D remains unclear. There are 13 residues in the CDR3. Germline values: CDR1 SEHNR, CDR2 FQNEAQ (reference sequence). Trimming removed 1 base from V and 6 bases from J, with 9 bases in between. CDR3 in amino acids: CASSLDHGDGYTF. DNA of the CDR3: TGTGCCAGCAGCTTAGACCATGGGGATGGCTACACCTTC.

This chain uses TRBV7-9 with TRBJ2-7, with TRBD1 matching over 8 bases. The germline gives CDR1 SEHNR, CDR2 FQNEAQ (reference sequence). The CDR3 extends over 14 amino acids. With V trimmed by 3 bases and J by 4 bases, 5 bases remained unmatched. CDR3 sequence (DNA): TGTGCCAGCAGCTTCCCGGGACAGGAGTACGAGCAGTACTTC. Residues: CASSFPGQEYEQYF.

The DNA of the CDR3 is TGTGCCAGCAGCCTGAAATCGGGAGGCCACGAGCAGTACTTC. Protein product: CASSLKSGGHEQYF. The chain couples TRBV3-1 (or the pseudogene TRBV3-2) to TRBJ2-7; 7 nucleotides line up with TRBD2. The J segment lost 5 bases and the V segment lost 4 bases, leaving 8 bases of the junction unmatched. Germline V gene lookup returns CDR1 LGHDT and CDR2 YNNKEL (reference sequence). This CDR3 has 14 amino acids.

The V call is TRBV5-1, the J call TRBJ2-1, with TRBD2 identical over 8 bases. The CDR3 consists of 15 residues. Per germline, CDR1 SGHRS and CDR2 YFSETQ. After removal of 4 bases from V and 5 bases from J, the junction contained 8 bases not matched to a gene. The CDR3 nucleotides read TGCGCCAGCAGCCGCGAGCGGGGGAGAGACAATGAGCAGTTCTTC. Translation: CASSRERGRDNEQFF.

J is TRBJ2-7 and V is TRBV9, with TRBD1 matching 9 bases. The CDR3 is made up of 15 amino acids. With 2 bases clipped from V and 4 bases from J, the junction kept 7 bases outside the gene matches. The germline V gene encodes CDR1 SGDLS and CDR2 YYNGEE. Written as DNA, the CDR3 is TGTGCCAGCAGCGTTGGACAGGGGATAGGGTACGAGCAGTACTTC. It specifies CASSVGQGIGYEQYF.